Below, 21 T cell receptor beta chains from the same sample are listed, as sequenced in a study of T cell clonality in common variable immunodeficiency. Assay used: immunoSEQ multiplex PCR; TCRdb lists only in-frame clones, some missing. The table lists some 43,000 clones, no singletons, with around 2.1% in the top ten. The sequenced material came from peripheral blood mononuclear cells. Receptors originate from a person aged 18-69 years in good health.

This clone appeared many times. The observed sequence ends 3 residues before the CDR3 terminus, with the missing tail filled in from the germline J gene. The rearrangement uses TRBV19 and TRBJ2-7; weak D call: TRBD2 (6 bases). V lost 3 bases to trimming and J lost 0 bases, with 9 bases between them. The CDR3 has 14 amino acids. CDR1 and CDR2 from the germline V gene are LNHDA and SQIVND (reference sequence). The CDR3 here is CASSIGGSSYEQYF. The part of the CDR3 DNA that was read is TGTGCCAGTAGTATCGGGGGAAGCTCCTACGAG.

The sample holds many counts of this clone. The read terminates 3 residues before the CDR3 end, so the remaining end is supplied by the germline J gene. This sequence joins TRBV29-1 and TRBJ1-1, with D perhaps TRBD1 (5 bases). V lost 6 bases and J lost 1, with 9 bases in between. From germline, CDR1 is SQVTM and CDR2 ANQGSEA. This CDR3 spans 12 amino acids. CDR3 bases read: TGCAGCGTCGGGGGAGGGAACACTGAA. Translating gives CSVGGGNTE. The entire CDR3 sequence reads CSVGGGNTEAFF.

This clone was seen repeatedly, ten times or more. The CDR3 extends 3 residues past the end of the read, so its final part is completed from the germline J gene. The gene calls are TRBV7-6 and TRBJ2-2; 12 bases are a match to TRBD2. Trimming removed 0 bases from V and 0 bases from J; junction bases left unmatched: 2. Germline CDR1 reads SGHVS; CDR2 reads FNYEAQ. CDR3 length: 18 amino acids. The covered CDR3 bases are TGTGCCAGCAGCTTAGCCCTAGCGGGGGGGGCGAACACCGGGGAG. It specifies CASSLALAGGANTGE. In full, the CDR3 reads CASSLALAGGANTGELFF.

Comments on this clone: The CDR3 end lies 3 residues beyond the end of the read and is filled in from the germline J gene. The chain uses TRBV30 and TRBJ1-2, with D possibly TRBD1 on 5 matching bases. CDR1 is GTSNPN and CDR2 is SVGIG in the germline V gene (reference sequence). The CDR3 has 15 amino acids. CDR3 sequence: CAWYQLAGTTGDYTF. CDR3 bases read: TGTGCCTGGTACCAATTAGCGGGGACCACGGGGGAC.

In its sample, this clone was seen many times. Read data end 3 residues before the CDR3 end; the end is taken from the germline J gene. J is TRBJ1-2 and V is TRBV7-2, with D possibly matching TRBD1 (5 bases). Between the trimmed V and J ends, which lost 4 bases and 0 bases, there was a span of 6 bases. Germline CDR1 and CDR2: SGHTA and FQGNSA. CDR3 size: 13 residues. CDR3 residues: CASSWTTNYGYTF. The sequenced CDR3 bases are TGTGCCAGCAGCTGGACAACTAACTATGGC. Full variable domain (remainder filled in from reference TRBV7-2 and TRBJ1-2): GAGVSQSPSNKVTEKGKDVELRCDPISGHTALYWYRQSLGQGLEFLIYFQGNSAPDKSGLPSDRFSAERTGGSVSTLTIQRTQQEDSAVYLCASSWTTNYGYTFGSGTRLTVV.

This clone was observed many times. With the read ending 3 residues before the CDR3 end, the germline J gene is used to fill in that end. This chain joins TRBV20-1 and TRBJ2-5, with D unresolved. From germline, CDR1 is DFQATT and CDR2 SNEGSKA (reference sequence). V gave up 6 bases and J gave up 0 bases, with 8 bases separating them. The CDR3 has 12 residues. CDR3 DNA, as far as it was read: TGCAGTGCACATTACAACCAAGAGACC. Translation gives CSAHYNQET. The complete CDR3 reads CSAHYNQETQYF.

Many counts were recorded for this clone. The read ends 3 residues early relative to the CDR3; the germline J gene fills the gap. The chain carries TRBV4-2 and TRBJ1-2; tentatively, D is TRBD1 (5 bases). The V end lost 1 base, the J end lost 4 bases, and 19 bases lay between the germline ends. Per germline, CDR1 LGHNA and CDR2 YNFKEQ. The CDR3 runs to 17 residues. CDR3 protein: CASSQGDGLPGLYGYTF. The CDR3 DNA, read in part, is TGTGCCAGCAGCCAAGGAGATGGGTTACCAGGGCTCTATGGC.

This clone has a count of ten or more. With the read ending 3 residues before the CDR3 end, the germline J gene is used to fill in that end. The chain is built from TRBV2 and TRBJ1-1; 9 bases map to TRBD1. In germline, CDR1 is SNHLY, CDR2 FYNNEI. CDR3 length equals 16 residues. After removal of 5 bases from V and 1 base from J, the junction contained 8 bases not matched to a gene. CDR3 bases read: TGTGCCAGCAGTTTTCCGGGACAGGGTCGGAACACTGAA. Its translation: CASSFPGQGRNTE. From start to end, the CDR3 is CASSFPGQGRNTEAFF. Variable domain in full (rest from reference TRBV2 and TRBJ1-1): EPEVTQTPSHQVTQMGQEVILRCVPISNHLYFYWYRQILGQKVEFLVSFYNNEISEKSEIFDDQFSVERPDGSNFTLKIRSTKLEDSAMYFCASSFPGQGRNTEAFFGQGTRLTVV.

This clone has a count of ten or more. The read finishes 3 residues shy of the CDR3 end, and the germline J gene is used to complete it. The genes are TRBV20-1 and TRBJ2-5; D possibly corresponds to TRBD1 (8 bases). CDR1 is DFQATT and CDR2 is SNEGSKA in the germline V gene (reference sequence). Trimming took off 4 bases at V and 1 base at J, with 16 bases between the two ends. The CDR3 consists of 15 residues. CDR3 in amino acids: CSANTGGGGQETQYF. Partial CDR3 DNA: TGCAGTGCTAACACAGGGGGAGGGGGCCAAGAGACC.

The table lists this clone with many counts. The DNA ends 3 residues before the CDR3 does, and the rest of the CDR3 is filled in from the germline J gene. The chain carries TRBV7-9 and TRBJ1-4; 9 nucleotides match TRBD1. CDR1 and CDR2 from the germline V gene are SEHNR and FQNEAQ (reference sequence). This CDR3 is 14 amino acids long. With V trimmed by 5 bases and J by 8 bases, 6 bases remained unmatched. The chain's CDR3 is CASSRDREDEKLFF. CDR3 DNA, as far as it was read: TGTGCCAGCAGCCGGGACAGGGAAGACGAAAAA.

This clone was found many times. The read stops 3 residues short of the end of the CDR3; the missing end is completed from the germline J gene. The J gene is TRBJ2-2, the V gene TRBV28; tentative D call: TRBD2 (5 bases). The V gene lost 7 bases and the J gene lost 1 base, with 7 bases spanning the gap. Germline loops: CDR1 MDHEN, CDR2 SYDVKM. This CDR3 has 13 amino acids. The CDR3 here is CASIRGNTGELFF. The part of the CDR3 DNA that was read is TGTGCCAGCATCCGGGGGAACACCGGGGAG.

At least ten counts were recorded for this clone. Coverage ceases 3 residues before the CDR3 finishes, and the germline J gene fills in the end. The gene calls are TRBV19 and TRBJ2-3; the match to TRBD2 covers 11 bases. With 10 bases clipped from V and 2 bases from J, the junction kept 17 bases outside the gene matches. Germline CDR1 and CDR2: LNHDA and SQIVND (reference sequence). The CDR3 has 18 amino acids. CDR3 sequence reads: CATTGGGSGRGYTDTQYF. CDR3 DNA, as far as it was read: TGTGCCACCACTGGCGGGGGTAGCGGGAGGGGATACACAGATACG.

This clone has ten or more counts. Read coverage stops 3 residues before the CDR3 terminus; the germline J gene supplies the remainder. This chain connects TRBV19 to TRBJ1-5, with D tentatively TRBD1 (6 bases). Trimming shortened V by 5 bases and J by 7 bases, and 24 bases separated the two germline ends. Germline loops: CDR1 LNHDA, CDR2 SQIVND (reference sequence). The CDR3 extends over 17 amino acids. The CDR3 DNA, read in part, is TGTGCCAGTAGTCTTGGGGGCGGAGCCCGGTTGGGGCAGCCC. This codes for CASSLGGGARLGQP. Given in full, the CDR3 is CASSLGGGARLGQPQHF.

This clone was seen many times. From the germline J gene comes the end of the CDR3, since the read stops 3 residues before it. This chain connects TRBV7-2 to TRBJ2-7; 11 bases map to TRBD1. In germline, CDR1 is SGHTA, CDR2 FQGNSA. The CDR3 is 14 residues long. The V segment lost 5 bases and the J segment 2 bases; nucleotides outside the gene matches: 2. The CDR3 DNA, read in part, is TGTGCCAGCAGCGCGGGACAGGGGGCCTACGAG. This encodes CASSAGQGAYE. In full, the CDR3 reads CASSAGQGAYEQYF.

This clone was counted ten times or more. The read ends 3 residues early relative to the CDR3; the germline J gene fills the gap. This chain connects TRBV5-1 to TRBJ2-7; 8 positions match TRBD2. The CDR3 spans 15 residues. From germline, CDR1 is SGHRS and CDR2 YFSETQ. The junction had 6 bases not matched to a gene; V was cut back by 4 bases and J by 0 bases. The part of the CDR3 DNA that was read is TGCGCCAGCAGCGTTACTAGCGGTAGCTCCTACGAG. Encoded protein: CASSVTSGSSYE. The whole CDR3 protein reads CASSVTSGSSYEQYF. The full variable domain, with the rest looked up from reference TRBV5-1 and TRBJ2-7, is KAGVTQTPRYLIKTRGQQVTLSCSPISGHRSVSWYQQTPGQGLQFLFEYFSETQRNKGNFPGRFSGRQFSNSRSEMNVSTLELGDSALYLCASSVTSGSSYEQYFGPGTRLTVT.

This clone came up many times. The CDR3 extends 3 residues past the end of the read, so its final part is completed from the germline J gene. V usage is TRBV30 and J usage is TRBJ2-6; TRBD1 matches 7 bases. Germline CDR1 is GTSNPN and CDR2 is SVGIG (reference sequence). CDR3 length equals 14 residues. CDR3 protein: CAWSPIGQDEVLTF. The sequenced CDR3 bases are TGTGCCTGGAGCCCCATTGGACAGGACGAGGTC.

This clone occurred many times. The CDR3 end lies 3 residues beyond the end of the read and is filled in from the germline J gene. The chain recombines TRBV15 with TRBJ2-5, with a weak D call TRBD1 (5 bases). The ends were cut back, 6 bases at V and 5 bases at J, with 10 bases in the middle. Per the germline V gene, CDR1 is LNHNV and CDR2 is YYDKDF (reference sequence). This CDR3 comprises 12 residues. The CDR3 loop is CATSPGWETQYF. CDR3 bases read: TGTGCCACCAGTCCAGGGTGGGAGACC. Full variable domain (rest looked up from reference TRBV15 and TRBJ2-5): DAMVIQNPRYQVTQFGKPVTLSCSQTLNHNVMYWYQQKSSQAPKLLFHYYDKDFNNEADTPDNFQSRRPNTSFCFLDIRSPGLGDTAMYLCATSPGWETQYFGPGTRLLVL.

This clone was recorded at least ten times. With the read ending 3 residues before the CDR3 end, the germline J gene is used to fill in that end. The chain has TRBV19 and TRBJ2-5, with 7 bases matching TRBD1. Germline CDR1 LNHDA, CDR2 SQIVND (reference sequence). The length of the CDR3 is 14 residues. The V gene end was trimmed by 4 bases and the J gene end by 6 bases; junction bases not matched to a gene: 8. The CDR3 sequence: CASSTSTGLKTQYF. The part of the CDR3 DNA that was read is TGTGCCAGTAGTACCTCGACAGGGTTGAAGACC. Together with reference TRBV19 and TRBJ2-5, the CDR3 gives the full variable domain: DGGITQSPKYLFRKEGQNVTLSCEQNLNHDAMYWYRQDPGQGLRLIYYSQIVNDFQKGDIAEGYSVSREKKESFPLTVTSAQKNPTAFYLCASSTSTGLKTQYFGPGTRLLVL.

This clone was seen ten or more times. The read ends 3 residues shy of where the CDR3 ends; the end is completed using the germline J gene. The J gene is TRBJ2-1, the V gene TRBV5-5, with D maybe TRBD2 (6 bases). From germline, CDR1 is SGHKS and CDR2 YYEKEE (reference sequence). The CDR3 runs to 14 residues. The ends were cut back, 6 bases at V and 0 bases at J, with 10 bases in the middle. Partial CDR3 DNA: TGTGCCAGCAACCAGGACTACTCCTACAATGAG. Protein product: CASNQDYSYNE. In full, the CDR3 reads CASNQDYSYNEQFF.

A few counts support this clone. With the read ending 3 residues before the CDR3 end, the germline J gene is used to fill in that end. The chain recombines TRBV7-9 with TRBJ1-2; TRBD1 aligns across 9 bases. Germline CDR1 is SEHNR and CDR2 is FQNEAQ (reference sequence). CDR3 length equals 14 residues. The DNA read from the CDR3 is TGTGCCAGCAGGGACAGGGGAGAGGACAATGAC. Translating gives CASRDRGEDND. The CDR3 as a whole reads CASRDRGEDNDYTF.

This clone was found many times. Distinct nucleotide sequences in the sample also encode this CDR3. The CDR3 protein is CASSRQGGNTIYF. Incomplete CDR3 DNA: TGTGCCAGTAGTAGACAGGGAGGAAACACC. The genes are TRBV19 and TRBJ1-3; the match to TRBD1 covers 7 bases. The missing CDR3 end, 3 residues past where the read stops, is filled in from the germline J gene. The V segment lost 4 bases and the J segment 4 bases; nucleotides outside the gene matches: 1. This CDR3 has 13 residues. The germline gives CDR1 LNHDA, CDR2 SQIVND (reference sequence).